The T cell receptor (beta chain) described here comes from a study of blood T cell repertoires in COVID-19. Study context: COVID-19 samples from acute and convalescent phases originated in the United States, Italy and Spain. From T cells, B-cell-depleted T cells, or PBMCs came the material, which was cDNA or gDNA.

Under the authors' procedure: Reference gene primer amplification yielded estimated nucleated cell counts. The assay was immunoSEQ multiplex PCR, and TCRdb's table has in-frame clones only and misses some. Clonal size and the V and J genes are those of that table, whereas D and trimming came from the DNA. The sample gives 250,000 to 350,000 clones, approximately 90% of which show up once; about 12% is in the top ten. Germline V gives CDR1 LNHDA, CDR2 SQIVND (reference sequence). The CDR3 extends over 17 amino acids. Unmatched junction bases numbered 8, after V lost 1 base and J lost 5 bases. The sample consisted of peripheral blood. The gene calls are TRBV19 and TRBJ1-4, with TRBD1 matching over 9 bases. The receptor's source is a woman aged 55-69 years with acute or convalescent COVID-19. The CDR3 nucleotides are TGTGCCAGTAGTATAGGTGTTCCGACAGGGGGAAATGAAAAACTGTTTTTT. The encoded protein is CASSIGVPTGGNEKLFF. The complete variable domain, with remaining parts taken from reference TRBV19 and TRBJ1-4, reads DGGITQSPKYLFRKEGQNVTLSCEQNLNHDAMYWYRQDPGQGLRLIYYSQIVNDFQKGDIAEGYSVSREKKESFPLTVTSAQKNPTAFYLCASSIGVPTGGNEKLFFGSGTQLSVL.